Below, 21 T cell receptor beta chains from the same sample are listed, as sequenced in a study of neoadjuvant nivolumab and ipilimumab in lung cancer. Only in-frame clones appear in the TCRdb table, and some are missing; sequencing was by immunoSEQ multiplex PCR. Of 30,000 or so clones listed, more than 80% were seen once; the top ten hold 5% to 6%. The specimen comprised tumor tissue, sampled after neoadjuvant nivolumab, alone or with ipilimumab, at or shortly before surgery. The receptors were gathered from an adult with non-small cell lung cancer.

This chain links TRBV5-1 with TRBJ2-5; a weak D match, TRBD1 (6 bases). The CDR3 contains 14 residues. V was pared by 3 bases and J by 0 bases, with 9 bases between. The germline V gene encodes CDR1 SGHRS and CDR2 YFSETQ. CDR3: CASSYRTDQETQYF. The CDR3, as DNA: TGCGCCAGCAGCTATAGGACAGACCAAGAGACCCAGTACTTC.

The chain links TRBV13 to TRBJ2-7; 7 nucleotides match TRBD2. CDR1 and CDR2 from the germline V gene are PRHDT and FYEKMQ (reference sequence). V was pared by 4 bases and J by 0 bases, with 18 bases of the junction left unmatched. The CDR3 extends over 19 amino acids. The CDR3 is CASSSYREDWIRSSYEQYF. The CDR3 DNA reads TGTGCCAGCAGCTCGTATCGGGAGGACTGGATACGAAGCTCCTACGAGCAGTACTTC.

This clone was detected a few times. Written as DNA, the CDR3 is TGTGCCAGCAGCACCGGGACAGAAATCTTCCACGGCTACACCTTC. Translation gives CASSTGTEIFHGYTF. The chain joins TRBV6-1 to TRBJ1-2, with TRBD1 matching over 7 bases. There are 15 residues in the CDR3. The V and J ends lost 6 bases and 8 bases, in that order; junction bases with no gene match: 15. Germline CDR1 and CDR2: MNHNS and SASEGT.

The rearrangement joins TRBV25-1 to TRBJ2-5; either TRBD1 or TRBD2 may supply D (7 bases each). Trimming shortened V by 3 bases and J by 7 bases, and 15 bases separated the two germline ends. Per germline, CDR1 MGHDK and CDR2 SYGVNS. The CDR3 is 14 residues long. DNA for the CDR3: TGTGCCAGCAGTGATCCAGGGGGGGCTGGGACCCAGTACTTC. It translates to CASSDPGGAGTQYF.

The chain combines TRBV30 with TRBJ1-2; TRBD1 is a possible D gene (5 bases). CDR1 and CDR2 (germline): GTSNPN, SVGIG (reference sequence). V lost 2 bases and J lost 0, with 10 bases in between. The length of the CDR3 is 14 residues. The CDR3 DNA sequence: TGTGCCTGGAGTCGGACACCCACTAACTATGGCTACACCTTC. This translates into CAWSRTPTNYGYTF.

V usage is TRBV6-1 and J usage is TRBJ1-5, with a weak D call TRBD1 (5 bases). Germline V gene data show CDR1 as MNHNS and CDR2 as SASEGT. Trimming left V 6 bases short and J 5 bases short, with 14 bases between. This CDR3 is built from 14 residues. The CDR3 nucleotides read TGTGCCAGCAGCGTACCGGGGGGAGATCAGCCCCAGCATTTT. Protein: CASSVPGGDQPQHF.

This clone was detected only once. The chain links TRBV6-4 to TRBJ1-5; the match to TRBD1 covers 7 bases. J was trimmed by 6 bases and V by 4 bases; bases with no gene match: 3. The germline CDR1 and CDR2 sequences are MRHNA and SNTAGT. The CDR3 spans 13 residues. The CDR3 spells CASSVDRAQPQHF. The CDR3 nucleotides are TGTGCCAGCAGTGTAGACAGGGCTCAGCCCCAGCATTTT.

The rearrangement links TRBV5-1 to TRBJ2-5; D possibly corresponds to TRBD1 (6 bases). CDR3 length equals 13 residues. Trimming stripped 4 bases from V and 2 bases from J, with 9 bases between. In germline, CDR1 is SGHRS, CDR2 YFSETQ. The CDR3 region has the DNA TGCGCCAGCAGCGGGGGACAACAAGAGACCCAGTACTTC. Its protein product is CASSGGQQETQYF.

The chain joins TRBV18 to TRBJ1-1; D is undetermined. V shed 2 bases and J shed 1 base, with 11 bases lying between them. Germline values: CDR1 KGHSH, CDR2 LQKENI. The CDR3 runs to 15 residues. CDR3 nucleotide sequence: TGTGCCAGCTCACCATATCGGCAAGAGAACACTGAAGCTTTCTTT. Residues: CASSPYRQENTEAFF.

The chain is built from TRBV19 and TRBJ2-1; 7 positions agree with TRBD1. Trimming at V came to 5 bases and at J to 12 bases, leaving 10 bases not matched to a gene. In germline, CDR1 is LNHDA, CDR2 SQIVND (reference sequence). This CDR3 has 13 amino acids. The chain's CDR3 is CASSLTQGTAQFF. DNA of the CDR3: TGTGCCAGTAGTTTAACACAGGGGACGGCGCAGTTCTTC.

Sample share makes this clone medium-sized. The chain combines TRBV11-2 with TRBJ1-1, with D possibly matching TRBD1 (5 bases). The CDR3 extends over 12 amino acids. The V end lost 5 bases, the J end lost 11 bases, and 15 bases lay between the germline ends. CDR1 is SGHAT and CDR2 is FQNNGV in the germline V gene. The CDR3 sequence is CASSTNGRAAFF. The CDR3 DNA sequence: TGTGCCAGCAGCACTAATGGCAGGGCGGCTTTCTTT.

CDR3 protein: CASSSRRGVTEAFF. DNA of the CDR3: TGTGCCAGCAGCAGCCGTAGGGGGGTCACTGAAGCTTTCTTT. V is TRBV7-9 and J is TRBJ1-1; maybe TRBD1 (6 bases). The CDR3 extends over 14 amino acids. V was pared by 5 bases and J by 4 bases, with 14 bases between. CDR1 and CDR2 (germline): SEHNR, FQNEAQ (reference sequence).

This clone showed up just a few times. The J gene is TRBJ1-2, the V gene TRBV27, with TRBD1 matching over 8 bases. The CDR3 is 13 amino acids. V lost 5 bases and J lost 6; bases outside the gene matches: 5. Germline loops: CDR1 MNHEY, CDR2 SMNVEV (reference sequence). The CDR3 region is CASSQETGDGYTF. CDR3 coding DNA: TGTGCCAGCAGTCAAGAGACAGGGGATGGCTACACCTTC.

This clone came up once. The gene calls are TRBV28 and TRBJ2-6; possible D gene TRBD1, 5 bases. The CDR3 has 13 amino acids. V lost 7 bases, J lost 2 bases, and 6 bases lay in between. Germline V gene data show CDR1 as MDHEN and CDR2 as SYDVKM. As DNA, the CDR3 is TGTGCCAGCAAAGGGGCTGGGGCCAACGTCCTGACTTTC. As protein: CASKGAGANVLTF.

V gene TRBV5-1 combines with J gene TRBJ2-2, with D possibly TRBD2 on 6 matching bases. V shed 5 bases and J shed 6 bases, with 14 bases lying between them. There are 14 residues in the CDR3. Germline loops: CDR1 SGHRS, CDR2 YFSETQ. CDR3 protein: CASRALGEAGELFF. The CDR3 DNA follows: TGCGCCAGCAGAGCTCTTGGGGAGGCCGGGGAGCTGTTTTTT.

The CDR3: CAWEQGNTEAFF. CDR3 sequence (DNA): TGTGCCTGGGAACAGGGGAACACTGAAGCTTTCTTT. The chain has TRBV30 and TRBJ1-1, with a tentative D call TRBD1 (6 bases). The germline V gene encodes CDR1 GTSNPN and CDR2 SVGIG (reference sequence). With 5 bases removed from V and 1 base from J, the gap between germline ends came to 8 bases. This CDR3 has 12 residues.

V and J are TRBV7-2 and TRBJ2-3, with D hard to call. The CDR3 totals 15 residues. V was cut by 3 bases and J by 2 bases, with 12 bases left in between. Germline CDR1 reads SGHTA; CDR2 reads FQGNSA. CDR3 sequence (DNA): TGTGCCAGCAGCTTCCGGAACCCGCTCACAGATACGCAGTATTTT. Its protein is CASSFRNPLTDTQYF.

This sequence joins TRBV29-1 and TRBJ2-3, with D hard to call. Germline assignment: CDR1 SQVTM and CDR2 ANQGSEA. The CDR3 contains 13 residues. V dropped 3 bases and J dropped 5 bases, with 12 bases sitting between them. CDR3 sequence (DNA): TGCAGCGTTGAGGGTGGGATTAGAGATACGCAGTATTTT. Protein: CSVEGGIRDTQYF.

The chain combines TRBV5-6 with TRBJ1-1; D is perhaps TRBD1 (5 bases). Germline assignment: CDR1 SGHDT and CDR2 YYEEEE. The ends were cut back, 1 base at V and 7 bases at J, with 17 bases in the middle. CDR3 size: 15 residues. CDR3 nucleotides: TGTGCCAGCAGCTTGCGGGGCCTCATGAGAGGTGAAGCTTTCTTT. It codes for CASSLRGLMRGEAFF.

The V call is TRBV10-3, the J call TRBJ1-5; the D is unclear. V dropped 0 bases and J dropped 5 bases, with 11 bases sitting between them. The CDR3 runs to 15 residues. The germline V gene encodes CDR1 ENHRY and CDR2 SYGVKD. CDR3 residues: CAISESGPSDQPQHF. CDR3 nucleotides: TGTGCCATCAGTGAGTCTGGACCCAGCGATCAGCCCCAGCATTTT.

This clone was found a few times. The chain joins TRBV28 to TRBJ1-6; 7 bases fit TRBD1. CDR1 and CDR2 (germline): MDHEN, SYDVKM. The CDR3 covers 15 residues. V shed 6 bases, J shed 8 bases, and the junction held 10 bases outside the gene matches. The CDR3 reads CASSSGYRGDSPLHF. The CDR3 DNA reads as TGTGCCAGCAGCTCCGGCTACAGGGGTGATTCACCCCTCCACTTT.